One and the same sample provided the 14 T cell receptor beta chains below, sequenced in a study of blood T cell repertoires in COVID-19 (dated by TCRdb to 2018 to 2020). Library generation was performed with the immunoSEQ multiplex PCR assay. Imported from immuneACCESS, the table was reduced by TCRdb to in-frame sequences with V and J called. These copies leave out some clones; in studies compared against another copy, an unresolved V gene accounts for under half, and the cause of the remainder is not known. The sample table records some 65,000 clones; less than 95% of these occur just once. The ten largest account for approximately 0.56% of the sample. The sequenced sample consisted of peripheral blood. All receptors come from a man aged 50 to 60 with COVID-19, enrolled during active disease.

This chain connects TRBV11-3 to TRBJ2-7; 7 nucleotides align to TRBD1. CDR3 length: 11 residues. With V trimmed by 5 bases and J by 7 bases, 2 bases remained unmatched. Germline V CDR1 and CDR2: SGHNT, YENEEA. The CDR3, as DNA: TGTGCCAGCAGCGCAGGGGGTGAGCAGTACTTC. This gives the protein CASSAGGEQYF.

The chain couples TRBV5-1 to TRBJ2-7, with TRBD1 identical over 8 bases. The germline V gene has CDR1 SGHRS and CDR2 YFSETQ. There are 14 residues in the CDR3. The trim removed 2 bases at V and 2 bases at J, leaving 3 bases unmatched. The CDR3 sequence is CASSFGTGPYEQYF. The CDR3 DNA sequence: TGCGCCAGCAGCTTCGGGACAGGCCCCTACGAGCAGTACTTC. Complete variable domain (other parts from reference TRBV5-1 and TRBJ2-7): KAGVTQTPRYLIKTRGQQVTLSCSPISGHRSVSWYQQTPGQGLQFLFEYFSETQRNKGNFPGRFSGRQFSNSRSEMNVSTLELGDSALYLCASSFGTGPYEQYFGPGTRLTVT.

V is TRBV2 and J is TRBJ2-7, with a tentative D call TRBD1 (5 bases). Trimming stripped 4 bases from V and 0 bases from J, with 10 bases between. CDR3 length equals 14 residues. Germline-derived CDR1 and CDR2 are SNHLY and FYNNEI. The CDR3 region is CASSAGHRSYEQYF. In DNA, the CDR3 is TGTGCCAGCAGTGCTGGACACCGCTCCTACGAGCAGTACTTC.

The V and J genes are TRBV28 and TRBJ1-1; a possible D gene is TRBD1 (6 bases). CDR3 length equals 15 residues. Per the germline V gene, CDR1 is MDHEN and CDR2 is SYDVKM. The V end lost 5 bases, the J end lost 0 bases, and 13 bases lay between the germline ends. The CDR3 is CASSADRLMNTEAFF. The CDR3 DNA is TGTGCCAGCAGTGCGGACAGACTCATGAACACTGAAGCTTTCTTT.

The table lists this clone with a count of one. The V call is TRBV13, the J call TRBJ2-1; possible D gene TRBD2, 5 bases. Germline V CDR1 and CDR2: PRHDT, FYEKMQ (reference sequence). V was clipped by 0 bases and J by 7 bases, with 13 bases between them. The length of the CDR3 is 15 residues. The CDR3 spells CASSLGDSSRNEQFF. CDR3 bases: TGTGCCAGCAGCTTAGGGGACTCCTCTCGTAATGAGCAGTTCTTC.

The chain is built from TRBV9 and TRBJ2-5, with a possible D match to TRBD2 (6 bases). Trimming cost V 0 bases and J 5 bases, with 11 bases left between them. This CDR3 spans 14 amino acids. Germline values: CDR1 SGDLS, CDR2 YYNGEE. CDR3 sequence (DNA): TGTGCCAGCAGCGTAGCGGGAGCGGGCGAGACCCAGTACTTC. Translated, it gives CASSVAGAGETQYF.

The V gene is TRBV11-3, the J gene TRBJ1-1; D is undetermined. CDR1 SGHNT and CDR2 YENEEA come from the germline V gene. The V and J ends lost 4 bases and 4 bases respectively, with 10 bases between them. This CDR3 region has 13 residues. CDR3: CASSSHRGTEAFF. The DNA of the CDR3 is TGTGCCAGCAGCTCCCACCGGGGCACTGAAGCTTTCTTT.

This clone was found once. The J gene is TRBJ2-3, the V gene TRBV7-2, with D tentatively TRBD1 (6 bases). The CDR3 loop spans 14 amino acids. The germline V and J ends were trimmed by 3 bases and 3 bases, with 10 bases remaining between them. Germline CDR1 and CDR2: SGHTA and FQGNSA. CDR3 loop: CASSFARGTDTQYF. CDR3 in DNA: TGTGCCAGCAGCTTTGCCAGGGGTACAGATACGCAGTATTTT.

The CDR3 protein is CASSPTSGRGRETQYF. The CDR3 DNA reads TGTGCCAGCAGCCCGACTAGCGGGAGAGGGCGGGAGACCCAGTACTTC. The chain has TRBV7-2 and TRBJ2-5; 12 nucleotides line up with TRBD2. There are 16 residues in the CDR3. J lost 5 bases, V lost 5 bases, and 9 bases had no gene match. Germline CDR1 and CDR2: SGHTA and FQGNSA.

V usage is TRBV19 and J usage is TRBJ1-2; 7 nucleotides line up with TRBD1. The CDR3 sequence is 15 residues long. Per the germline V gene, CDR1 is LNHDA and CDR2 is SQIVND (reference sequence). The V gene end was trimmed by 0 bases and the J gene end by 4 bases; junction bases not matched to a gene: 5. This chain's CDR3 is CASSIEATGIYGYTF. CDR3 bases: TGTGCCAGTAGTATAGAGGCGACAGGGATCTATGGCTACACCTTC.

The rearrangement links TRBV29-1 to TRBJ1-5; D might be TRBD1 (5 bases). CDR1 is SQVTM, CDR2 ANQGSEA, per germline. Trimming took 3 bases from V and 4 from J, leaving 10 bases between them. This CDR3 spans 13 amino acids. CDR3 sequence (DNA): TGCAGCGTTGAGGGGCAGGCTAATCAGCCCCAGCATTTT. Amino acid sequence: CSVEGQANQPQHF.

The chain carries TRBV5-1 and TRBJ2-1, with a weak D call TRBD1 (6 bases). V lost 3 bases to trimming and J lost 0 bases, with 10 bases between them. Germline CDR1 is SGHRS and CDR2 is YFSETQ. The CDR3 consists of 15 residues. The CDR3 here is CASSWTDSSYNEQFF. In nucleotides, the CDR3 is TGCGCCAGCAGCTGGACAGATAGCTCCTACAATGAGCAGTTCTTC.

This clone was seen more than once but under ten times. The V and J genes are TRBV19 and TRBJ1-1; D ambiguous. This CDR3 region has 13 residues. Trimming took off 10 bases at V and 0 bases at J, with 12 bases between the two ends. CDR1 and CDR2 from the germline V gene are LNHDA and SQIVND (reference sequence). CDR3 region: CATGVSMNTEAFF. CDR3 sequence (DNA): TGTGCCACCGGGGTTTCGATGAACACTGAAGCTTTCTTT.

The V gene is TRBV19, the J gene TRBJ2-1; D possibly corresponds to TRBD2 (6 bases). The CDR3 extends over 14 amino acids. Germline loops: CDR1 LNHDA, CDR2 SQIVND (reference sequence). V was pared by 8 bases and J by 1 base, with 12 bases between. CDR3 region: CASASDQSYNEQFF. As DNA, the CDR3 is TGTGCCAGTGCTAGCGACCAATCCTACAATGAGCAGTTCTTC.